This is a list of T cell receptor beta chains from one sample in a study of blood T cell repertoires in COVID-19. Sequenced by immunoSEQ multiplex PCR; TCRdb stores in-frame clones only, minus some. The repertoire holds about 250,000 clones, with approximately 90% as singletons. Source material: peripheral blood. The receptors shown here come from a man aged 25-40 years with acute or convalescent COVID-19. The CDR3 runs from the conserved cysteine through the conserved F or W. Fields, in order: V gene, D gene, J gene, CDR3 protein, CDR3 DNA. The D gene is left open where the match is weak.

TRBV18,TRBD2,TRBJ2-7,CASSPGEGPTYEQYF,TGTGCCAGCTCACCAGGGGAGGGGCCCACCTACGAGCAGTACTTC
TRBV21-1,.,TRBJ1-1,CASKGLKRDSGLGAFF,TGTGCCAGCAAGGGGTTGAAACGGGACTCGGGATTAGGAGCTTTCTTT
TRBV19,.,TRBJ1-1,CASSITGTEAFF,TGTGCCAGTAGTATAACGGGGACTGAAGCTTTCTTT
TRBV14,TRBD2,TRBJ2-1,CASSQHPGLVNEQFF,TGTGCCAGCAGCCAACATCCGGGACTAGTGAATGAGCAGTTCTTC
TRBV7-9,TRBD1,TRBJ2-1,CASSQGTASYNEQFF,TGTGCCAGCAGCCAAGGGACAGCCTCCTACAATGAGCAGTTCTTC
TRBV2,.,TRBJ2-4,CASRLFPGAKNIQYF,TGTGCCAGCAGGCTATTCCCGGGGGCCAAAAACATTCAGTACTTC
TRBV5-4,.,TRBJ1-4,CASSRTQGTDEKLFF,TGTGCCAGCAGCCGTACCCAGGGAACGGATGAAAAACTGTTTTTT
TRBV18,.,TRBJ2-5,CASSPILSQETQYF,TGTGCCAGCTCACCGATTCTGAGTCAAGAGACCCAGTACTTC
TRBV9,.,TRBJ2-3,CASSVSLSSGTQYF,TGTGCCAGCAGCGTATCGCTCAGCAGCGGTACGCAGTATTTT
TRBV7-9,.,TRBJ1-2,CASSLWGPGTNYGYTF,TGTGCCAGCAGCTTATGGGGGCCCGGGACTAACTATGGCTACACCTTC
TRBV18,TRBD1,TRBJ2-1,CASSPQQGYSYNEQFF,TGTGCCAGCTCACCGCAACAGGGGTACTCCTACAATGAGCAGTTCTTC
TRBV7-8,.,TRBJ1-6,CASSLLLDSPLHF,TGTGCCAGCAGCTTACTCCTCGATTCACCCCTCCACTTT
TRBV6-5,.,TRBJ1-6,CASRPQQGSPLHF,TGTGCCAGCAGGCCACAACAGGGTTCACCCCTCCACTTT
TRBV7-9,.,TRBJ2-7,CASSPRPVGGYEQYF,TGTGCCAGCAGCCCACGCCCGGTAGGGGGCTACGAGCAGTACTTC
TRBV6-5,TRBD1,TRBJ1-3,CASSWGQGTIYF,TGTGCCAGCAGTTGGGGACAGGGTACCATATATTTT
TRBV3-1/TRBV3-2,.,TRBJ2-7,CASSLSRDEQYF,TGTGCCAGCAGCCTTTCTCGGGACGAGCAGTACTTC
TRBV28,.,TRBJ1-1,CASTPREGRDTEAFF,TGTGCCAGCACCCCCCGGGAGGGAAGGGACACTGAAGCTTTCTTT
TRBV19,TRBD1,TRBJ1-5,CASSPDRNQPQHF,TGTGCCAGTAGTCCGGACAGGAATCAGCCCCAGCATTTT